The rows below give T cell receptor beta chains drawn from one sample of a study of T cell responses to AZD1222 COVID-19 vaccine. Measured with immunoSEQ multiplex PCR; TCRdb has only the in-frame clones, and not every one. The sample consists of roughly 150,000 clones, around 93% of them appearing once. Sequences were derived from peripheral blood, sampled on day 0 of AZD1222 vaccination. All receptors come from an adult in good health. Each CDR3 is given with its conserved first and last residue.

j_call v_call cdr3_aa
TRBJ1-1 TRBV28 CAGGHLSTEAFF
TRBJ2-5 TRBV19 CASSIRRVPETQYF
TRBJ2-7 TRBV28 CASRAEGLGEQYF
TRBJ1-3 TRBV12-3/TRBV12-4 CASSLTNTIYF
TRBJ2-7 TRBV27 CASSLRLPGGVNSYEQYF
TRBJ2-7 TRBV4-1 CASSQEVIVWDEQYF
TRBJ2-7 TRBV9 CASSVDNRRPYEQYF
TRBJ1-6 TRBV28 CASAPSRAYSPLHF
TRBJ2-1 TRBV3-1/TRBV3-2 CASRRASNEQFF
TRBJ1-3 TRBV28 CASKLQGGKNTIYF
TRBJ2-7 TRBV10-2 CASSEGNREQYF
TRBJ1-1 TRBV30 CAWSVSGLFTEAFF
TRBJ2-5 TRBV14 CASSGGVSETQYF
TRBJ1-4 TRBV21-1 CASSKDRPGGPYF
TRBJ2-1 TRBV9 CASSVGEVGDEQFF
TRBJ1-1 TRBV5-6 CASSFQGLNTEAFF
TRBJ2-6 TRBV6-2/TRBV6-3 CASSWTVSGANVLTF
TRBJ1-5 TRBV9 CASSAGQPQHF
TRBJ1-1 TRBV7-9 CASSLSGTGNTEAFF
TRBJ1-5 TRBV6-4 CASSAQGGPNQPQHF
TRBJ1-2 TRBV4-2 CASSLLGQGPTYGYTF
TRBJ2-1 TRBV28 CASSTGSLGNEQFF
TRBJ2-7 TRBV27 CASSRGSIYEQYF
TRBJ1-2 TRBV2 CASSGTGGVYGYTF
TRBJ2-1 TRBV4-1 CASSQVWGLWGTDYGNEQFF
TRBJ2-5 TRBV5-1 CASSLGEGETQYF
TRBJ1-1 TRBV6-5 CASSTSRRGDTEAFF
TRBJ1-5 TRBV4-2 CASSQATGSFEPQHF
TRBJ2-3 TRBV18 CASSPMGLAITDTQYF
TRBJ2-5 TRBV6-2/TRBV6-3 CASSYSGLQETQYF
TRBJ2-7 TRBV19 CASSAGLAGDYEQYF